The clone carrying this TCR beta chain was counted a few times. Its antigen is currently unknown. The CDR3 is 14 residues long. The V gene's germline CDR1 is MNHEY and CDR2 SVGEGT. This entry belongs to a study of blood T cells in healthy people across ages. General study findings and limits: One million T cells yielded diversity estimates that were considered underestimates. Older age coincided with a roughly linear decline in TCR beta diversity per million T cells.

A sample-barcoded 5' primer and a J-beta primer mix were used in a second PCR of roughly 7 to 12 cycles. Researchers report that a template-switch adaptor with 12 random nucleotides tagged each cDNA molecule. TCRdb fed the 5' RACE reads into MiXCR, producing one record per CDR3 protein. The sample records fewer than 1 million distinct CDR3 sequences, roughly 44% being singletons. The sequenced material came from blood. This receptor was obtained from a man between 60 and 75 years old in good health. V and J are TRBV6-2 or TRBV6-3 and TRBJ2-7; no firm D call. TRBJ2-5 matches the DNA end more closely, so the J call is doubtful. The CDR3 DNA reads TGTGCCAGCAGTTACCAGGCCCCCCGGGAGACCCAGTACTTC. Translating it yields CASSYQAPRETQYF.